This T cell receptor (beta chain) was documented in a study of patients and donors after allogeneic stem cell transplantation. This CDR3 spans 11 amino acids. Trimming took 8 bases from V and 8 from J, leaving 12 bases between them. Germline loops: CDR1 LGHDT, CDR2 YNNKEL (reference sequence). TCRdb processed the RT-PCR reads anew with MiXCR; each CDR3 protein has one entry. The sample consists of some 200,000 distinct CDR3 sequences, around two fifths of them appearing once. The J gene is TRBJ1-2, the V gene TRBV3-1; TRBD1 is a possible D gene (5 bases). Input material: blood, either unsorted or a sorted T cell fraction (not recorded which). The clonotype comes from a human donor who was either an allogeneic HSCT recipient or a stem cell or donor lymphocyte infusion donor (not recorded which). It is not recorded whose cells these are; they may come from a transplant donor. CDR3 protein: CASEGAQGYTF. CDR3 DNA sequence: TGTGCCAGCGAAGGGGCTCAGGGCTACACCTTC. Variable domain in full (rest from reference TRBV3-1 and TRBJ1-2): DTAVSQTPKYLVTQMGNDKSIKCEQNLGHDTMYWYKQDSKKFLKIMFSYNNKELIINETVPNRFSPKSPDKAHLNLHINSLELGDSAVYFCASEGAQGYTFGSGTRLTVV.